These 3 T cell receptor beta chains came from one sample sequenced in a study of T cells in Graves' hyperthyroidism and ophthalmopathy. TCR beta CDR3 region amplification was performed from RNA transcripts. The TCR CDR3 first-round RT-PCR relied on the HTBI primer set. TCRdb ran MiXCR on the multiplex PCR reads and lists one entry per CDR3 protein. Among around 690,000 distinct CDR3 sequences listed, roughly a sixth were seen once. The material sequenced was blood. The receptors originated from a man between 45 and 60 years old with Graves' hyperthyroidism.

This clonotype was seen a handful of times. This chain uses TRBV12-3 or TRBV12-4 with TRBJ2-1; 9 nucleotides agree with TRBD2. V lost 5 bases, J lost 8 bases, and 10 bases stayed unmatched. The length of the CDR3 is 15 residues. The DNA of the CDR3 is TGTGCCAGCAGTCTTAGCGGGAGTGGCCGGTATGAGCAGTTCTTC. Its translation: CASSLSGSGRYEQFF.

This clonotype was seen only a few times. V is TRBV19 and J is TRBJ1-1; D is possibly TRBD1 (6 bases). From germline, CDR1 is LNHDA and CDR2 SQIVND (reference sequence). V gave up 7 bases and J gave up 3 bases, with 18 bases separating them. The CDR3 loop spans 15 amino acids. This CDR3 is CASIIRGGADTEAFF. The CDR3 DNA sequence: TGTGCCAGTATCATTAGGGGGGGCGCTGACACTGAAGCTTTCTTT.

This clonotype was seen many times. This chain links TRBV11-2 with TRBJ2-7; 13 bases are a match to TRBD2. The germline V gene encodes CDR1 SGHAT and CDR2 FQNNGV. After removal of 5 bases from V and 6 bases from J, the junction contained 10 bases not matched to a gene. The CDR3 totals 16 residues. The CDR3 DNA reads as TGTGCCAGCAGCGGACTAGCGGGAGAGGAAAATGGCGAGCAGTACTTC. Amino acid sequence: CASSGLAGEENGEQYF.